Below are 2 T cell receptor beta chains sequenced from a single sample in a study of technical replicates of blood from a handful of donors. This table comes from immunoSEQ multiplex PCR, and its TCRdb copy is limited to in-frame clones, with some not included. The table has around 16,000 clones, 65% to 85% seen once. What was sequenced was PBMCs. These receptor sequences come from a human donor in good health.

This rearrangement joins TRBV5-1 to TRBJ1-2; 8 bases line up with TRBD1. CDR3 size: 15 residues. The V gene end was trimmed by 4 bases and the J gene end by 0 bases; junction bases not matched to a gene: 5. The germline V gene encodes CDR1 SGHRS and CDR2 YFSETQ. The CDR3 reads CASSLDRVANYGYTF. In DNA, the CDR3 is TGCGCCAGCAGCCTGGACAGGGTCGCTAACTATGGCTACACCTTC. The variable domain in full, with the rest retrieved from reference TRBV5-1 and TRBJ1-2, is KAGVTQTPRYLIKTRGQQVTLSCSPISGHRSVSWYQQTPGQGLQFLFEYFSETQRNKGNFPGRFSGRQFSNSRSEMNVSTLELGDSALYLCASSLDRVANYGYTFGSGTRLTVV.

The rearrangement joins TRBV4-1 to TRBJ1-2, with a tentative D call TRBD1 (5 bases). The germline V gene encodes CDR1 MGHRA and CDR2 YSYEKL. The germline V and J ends were trimmed by 0 bases and 6 bases, with 11 bases remaining between them. The CDR3 loop spans 14 amino acids. The CDR3 here is CASSQEFRGDGYTF. The CDR3 coding sequence is TGCGCCAGCAGCCAAGAATTTCGGGGGGATGGCTACACCTTC.